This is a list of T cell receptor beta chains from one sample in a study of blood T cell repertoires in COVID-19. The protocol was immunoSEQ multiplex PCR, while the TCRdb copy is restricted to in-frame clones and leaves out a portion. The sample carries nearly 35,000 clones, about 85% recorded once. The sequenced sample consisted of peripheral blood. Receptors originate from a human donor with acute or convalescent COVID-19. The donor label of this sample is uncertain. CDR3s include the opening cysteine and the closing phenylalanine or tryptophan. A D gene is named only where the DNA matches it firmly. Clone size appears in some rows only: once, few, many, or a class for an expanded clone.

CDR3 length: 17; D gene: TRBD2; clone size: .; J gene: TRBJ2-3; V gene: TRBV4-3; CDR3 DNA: TGCGCCAGCAGCCGCGCCCGACGACTAGCGGCAACAGATACGCAGTATTTT; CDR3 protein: CASSRARRLAATDTQYF
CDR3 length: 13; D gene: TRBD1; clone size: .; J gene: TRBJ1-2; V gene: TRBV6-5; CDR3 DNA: TGTGCCAGCACTATTGACAGGGAAGGTGGCTACACCTTC; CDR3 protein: CASTIDREGGYTF
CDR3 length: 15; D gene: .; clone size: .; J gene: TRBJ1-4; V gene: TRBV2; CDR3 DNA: TGTGCCAGCAGTGACGTTGGCAGGGCTGAAGAAAAACTGTTTTTT; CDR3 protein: CASSDVGRAEEKLFF
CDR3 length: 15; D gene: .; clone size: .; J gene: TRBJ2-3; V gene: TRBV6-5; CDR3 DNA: TGTGCCAGCATGGCACCGCAGGGTATAACAGATACGCAGTATTTT; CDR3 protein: CASMAPQGITDTQYF
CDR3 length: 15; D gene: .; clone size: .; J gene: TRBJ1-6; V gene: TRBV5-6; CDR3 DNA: TGTGCCAGCAGCTTGGCGGGGGGGGATTTTTCACCCCTCCACTTT; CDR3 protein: CASSLAGGDFSPLHF
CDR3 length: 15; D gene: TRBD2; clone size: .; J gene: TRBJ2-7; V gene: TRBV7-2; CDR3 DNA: TGTGCCAGCAGCCCACTAGCGGGAAGAACTGGAGAGCAGTACTTC; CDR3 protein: CASSPLAGRTGEQYF
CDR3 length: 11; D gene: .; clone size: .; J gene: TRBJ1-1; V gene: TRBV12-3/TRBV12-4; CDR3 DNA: TGTGCCAGCACCCATCAAAGCGGAGCTTTCTTT; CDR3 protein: CASTHQSGAFF
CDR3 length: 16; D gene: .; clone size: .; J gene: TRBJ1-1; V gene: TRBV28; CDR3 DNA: TGTGCCGCTTTAAAGGCAGGAGGGGTGTCGAACACTGAAGCTTTCTTT; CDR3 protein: CAALKAGGVSNTEAFF
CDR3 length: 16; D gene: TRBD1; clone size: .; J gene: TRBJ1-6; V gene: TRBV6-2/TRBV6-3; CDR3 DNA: TGTGCCAGCAGTTACGGGGCAGGGGGCGACAATTCACCCCTCCACTTT; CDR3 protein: CASSYGAGGDNSPLHF
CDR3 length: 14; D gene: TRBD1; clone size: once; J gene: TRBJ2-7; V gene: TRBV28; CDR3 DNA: TGTGCCAGTCGGCCCGGGACAGGGGAGTTCGAGCAGTACTTC; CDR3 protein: CASRPGTGEFEQYF
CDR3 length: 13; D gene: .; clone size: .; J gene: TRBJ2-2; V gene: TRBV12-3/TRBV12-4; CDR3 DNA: TGTGCCAGCACTCCGACGGGCACCGGGGAGCTGTTTTTT; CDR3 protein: CASTPTGTGELFF
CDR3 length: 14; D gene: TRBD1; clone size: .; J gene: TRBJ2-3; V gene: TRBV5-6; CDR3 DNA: TGTGCCAGCAGCGGGACGGACAGGGCAGATACGCAGTATTTT; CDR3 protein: CASSGTDRADTQYF
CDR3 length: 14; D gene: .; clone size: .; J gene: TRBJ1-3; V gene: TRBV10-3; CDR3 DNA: TGTGCCATCAGTGAGTCGAGAGCGGGAAACACCATATATTTT; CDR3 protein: CAISESRAGNTIYF
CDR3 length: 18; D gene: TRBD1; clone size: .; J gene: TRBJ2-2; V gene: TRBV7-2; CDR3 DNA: TGTGCCAGCAGCTTCTTCCCCTCCGGGACAGGGATCACCGGGGAGCTGTTTTTT; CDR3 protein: CASSFFPSGTGITGELFF
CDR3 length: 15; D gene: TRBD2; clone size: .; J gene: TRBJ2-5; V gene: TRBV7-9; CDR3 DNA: TGTGCCAGCAGGCAGCGGGGCCCGAAGGGAGAGACCCAGTACTTC; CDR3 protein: CASRQRGPKGETQYF
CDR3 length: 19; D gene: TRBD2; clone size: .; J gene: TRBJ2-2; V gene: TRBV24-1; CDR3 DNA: TGTGCCACCAGTGATCAGGGACTAGCGGGAGGGCTGAACACCGGGGAGCTGTTTTTT; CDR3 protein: CATSDQGLAGGLNTGELFF
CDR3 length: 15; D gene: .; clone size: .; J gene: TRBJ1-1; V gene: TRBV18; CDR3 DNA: TGTGCCAGCTCACCATGGGTGGCGGGGGAGGCTGAAGCTTTCTTT; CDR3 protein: CASSPWVAGEAEAFF
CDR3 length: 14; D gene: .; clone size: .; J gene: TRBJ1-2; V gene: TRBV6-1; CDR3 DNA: TGTGCCAGCAGTGAACAGGGACATAAATGGGGCTACACCTTC; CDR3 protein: CASSEQGHKWGYTF
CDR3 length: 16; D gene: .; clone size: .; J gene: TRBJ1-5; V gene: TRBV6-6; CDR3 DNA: TGTGCCAGCAGTCCAAGACAGGCCCATAGCAATCAGCCCCAGCATTTT; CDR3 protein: CASSPRQAHSNQPQHF
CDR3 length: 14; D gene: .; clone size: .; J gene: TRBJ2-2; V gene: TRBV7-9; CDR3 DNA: TGTGCCAGCAGCTTAGACCAGAAGACCGGGGAGCTGTTTTTT; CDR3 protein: CASSLDQKTGELFF
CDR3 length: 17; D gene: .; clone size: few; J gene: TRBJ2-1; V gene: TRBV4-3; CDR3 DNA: TGCGCCAGCAGCCCCAGGAGTGGGGGGAGCTCCTACAATGAGCAGTTCTTC; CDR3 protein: CASSPRSGGSSYNEQFF
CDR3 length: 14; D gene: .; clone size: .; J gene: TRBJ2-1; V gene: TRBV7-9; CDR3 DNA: TGTGCCAGCAGCCCATTAGCCGTGGGGGCTGAGCAGTTCTTC; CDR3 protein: CASSPLAVGAEQFF
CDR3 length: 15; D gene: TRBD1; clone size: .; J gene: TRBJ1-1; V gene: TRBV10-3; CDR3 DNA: TGTGCCACCATGGGCCTGGACAGGGGTGGGACTGAAGCTTTCTTT; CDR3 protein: CATMGLDRGGTEAFF
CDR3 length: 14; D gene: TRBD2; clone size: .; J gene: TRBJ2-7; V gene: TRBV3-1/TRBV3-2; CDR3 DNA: TGTGCCAGCAGCCAGAGCGGGAGCTCTTACGAGCAGTACTTC; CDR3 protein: CASSQSGSSYEQYF
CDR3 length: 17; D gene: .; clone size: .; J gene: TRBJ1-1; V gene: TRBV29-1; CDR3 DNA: TGCAGCGTCTCAGGCAGGGTCAACCCTCCGTATAGCACTGAAGCTTTCTTT; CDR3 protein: CSVSGRVNPPYSTEAFF
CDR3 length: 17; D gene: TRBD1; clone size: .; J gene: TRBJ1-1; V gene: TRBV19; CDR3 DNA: TGTGCCACCATGTCTTCGCAGGGGGTCGGTAGGAACACTGAAGCTTTCTTT; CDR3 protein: CATMSSQGVGRNTEAFF
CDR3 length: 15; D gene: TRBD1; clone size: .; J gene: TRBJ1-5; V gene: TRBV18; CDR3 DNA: TGTGCCAGCTCACCACCGGGGACAGTAAATCAGCCCCAGCATTTT; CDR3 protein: CASSPPGTVNQPQHF
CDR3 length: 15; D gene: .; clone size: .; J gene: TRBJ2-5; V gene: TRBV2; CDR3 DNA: TGTGCCAGCAGTGAATTGGCGGGGAGCCGGGAGACCCAGTACTTC; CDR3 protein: CASSELAGSRETQYF
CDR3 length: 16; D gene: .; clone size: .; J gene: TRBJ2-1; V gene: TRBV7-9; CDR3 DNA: TGTGCCAGCACCCAAGGGTCGGCGCTGGAGGTTTATGAGCAGTTCTTC; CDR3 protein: CASTQGSALEVYEQFF
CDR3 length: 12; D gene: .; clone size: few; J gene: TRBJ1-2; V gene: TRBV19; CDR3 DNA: TGTGCCAGTACCGGGAGACCCTATGGCTACACCTTC; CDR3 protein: CASTGRPYGYTF
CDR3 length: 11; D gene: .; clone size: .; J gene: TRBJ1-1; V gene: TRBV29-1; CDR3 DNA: TGCAGCGGATACTTTAACACTGAAGCTTTCTTT; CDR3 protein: CSGYFNTEAFF
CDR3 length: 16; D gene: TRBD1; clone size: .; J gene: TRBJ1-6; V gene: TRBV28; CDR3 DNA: TGTGCCAGCAGTTTATACGGACAGGGGGGTAATTCACCCCTCCACTTT; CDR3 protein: CASSLYGQGGNSPLHF
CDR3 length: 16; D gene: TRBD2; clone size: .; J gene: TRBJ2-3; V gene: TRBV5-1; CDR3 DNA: TGCGCCAGCAGCTTGGAAGTTAGCGGGCGTTCAGATACGCAGTATTTT; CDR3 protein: CASSLEVSGRSDTQYF
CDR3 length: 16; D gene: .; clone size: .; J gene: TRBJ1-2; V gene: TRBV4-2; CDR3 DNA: TGTGCCAGCAGCCAAGACCCCCATGGGGCAGGCTATGGCTACACCTTC; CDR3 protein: CASSQDPHGAGYGYTF
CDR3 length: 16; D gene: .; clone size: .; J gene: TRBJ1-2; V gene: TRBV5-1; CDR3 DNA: TGCGCCAGCAGCTTGGACGGGGGGCGAATCGCCTATGGCTACACCTTC; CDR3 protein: CASSLDGGRIAYGYTF